A single sample is the source of the 28 T cell receptor beta chains below, sequenced in a study of cytomegalovirus exposure and HLA in healthy donors. With 60 Vbeta and 13 Jbeta primers, the PCR was carried out. TCRdb keeps only in-frame clones here, not all; method: immunoSEQ multiplex PCR. This table holds 70,000 to 90,000 clones, roughly 75% found once. Sequenced material: PBMCs. These receptors originate from a man in his sixties in good health and CMV-seronegative.

This clone appeared a few times. V and J are TRBV6-1 and TRBJ1-3; possible D gene TRBD1, 5 bases. Between the trimmed V and J ends, which lost 3 bases and 5 bases, there was a span of 17 bases. The CDR3 covers 16 residues. Germline V gene sequence: CDR1 MNHNS, CDR2 SASEGT. The CDR3 spells CASSDLTGGGRNTIYF. Here the CDR3 DNA reads TGTGCCAGCAGTGACTTAACCGGGGGGGGTAGAAACACCATATATTTT.

The chain is built from TRBV27 and TRBJ1-5, with D uncertain. This CDR3 has 15 residues. Per the germline V gene, CDR1 is MNHEY and CDR2 is SMNVEV (reference sequence). Trimming shortened V by 7 bases and J by 0 bases, and 13 bases separated the two germline ends. CDR3 protein: CASNIRGFSNQPQHF. CDR3 nucleotides: TGTGCCAGCAATATCCGAGGATTTAGCAATCAGCCCCAGCATTTT.

The chain carries TRBV7-2 and TRBJ2-3; TRBD2 matches 10 bases. In germline, CDR1 is SGHTA, CDR2 FQGNSA. The CDR3 spans 18 residues. V was pared by 1 base and J by 0 bases, with 7 bases of the junction left unmatched. CDR3 sequence: CASSLGGGLAVSTDTQYF. In nucleotides, the CDR3 is TGTGCCAGCAGCTTAGGGGGAGGACTAGCGGTAAGCACAGATACGCAGTATTTT.

The chain couples TRBV7-9 to TRBJ2-3; 9 bases line up with TRBD2. Per the germline V gene, CDR1 is SEHNR and CDR2 is FQNEAQ (reference sequence). The trim removed 5 bases at V and 4 bases at J, leaving 4 bases unmatched. The CDR3 has 14 residues. This CDR3 reads CASSEVAGADTQYF. In DNA, the CDR3 is TGTGCCAGCAGCGAGGTAGCGGGGGCAGATACGCAGTATTTT.

This chain connects TRBV7-8 to TRBJ1-1; 8 positions agree with TRBD1. Trimming removed 5 bases from V and 4 bases from J; junction bases left unmatched: 6. CDR1 SGHVS and CDR2 FQNEAQ come from the germline V gene. The CDR3 covers 14 residues. CDR3 DNA: TGTGCCAGCAGCCGGACAGGGCGGGCCACTGAAGCTTTCTTT. It translates to CASSRTGRATEAFF. The variable domain in full, with the rest retrieved from reference TRBV7-8 and TRBJ1-1, is GAGVSQSPRYKVAKRGQDVALRCDPISGHVSLFWYQQALGQGPEFLTYFQNEAQLDKSGLPSDRFFAERPEGSVSTLKIQRTQQEDSAVYLCASSRTGRATEAFFGQGTRLTVV.

The genes are TRBV2 and TRBJ2-3; 9 bases match TRBD2. CDR3 length: 16 residues. The V and J ends lost 6 bases and 0 bases, in that order; junction bases with no gene match: 7. The germline V gene encodes CDR1 SNHLY and CDR2 FYNNEI. Here the CDR3 reads CASRPSGLASTDTQYF. The DNA of the CDR3 is TGTGCCAGCAGACCATCCGGACTAGCGAGCACAGATACGCAGTATTTT.

The CDR3 bases are TGTGCCAGTAGTAAAAAGGGGGCGCATCGTGAAAAACTGTTTTTT. Translation: CASSKKGAHREKLFF. V is TRBV19 and J is TRBJ1-4; the match to TRBD1 covers 7 bases. The CDR3 extends over 15 amino acids. Losses at the gene ends were 4 bases for V and 7 bases for J; bases not matched to a gene: 9. Looked up from germline, CDR1 is LNHDA and CDR2 is SQIVND (reference sequence).

The chain links TRBV5-1 to TRBJ1-5, with TRBD1 matching over 7 bases. The CDR3 runs to 13 residues. From germline, CDR1 is SGHRS and CDR2 YFSETQ. The V segment lost 4 bases and the J segment 6 bases; nucleotides outside the gene matches: 4. CDR3 amino acids: CASSLYRGQPQHF. The DNA for the CDR3 is TGCGCCAGCAGCCTTTACAGGGGTCAGCCCCAGCATTTT. The full variable domain, completed using reference TRBV5-1 and TRBJ1-5, is KAGVTQTPRYLIKTRGQQVTLSCSPISGHRSVSWYQQTPGQGLQFLFEYFSETQRNKGNFPGRFSGRQFSNSRSEMNVSTLELGDSALYLCASSLYRGQPQHFGDGTRLSIL.

This chain joins TRBV30 and TRBJ2-7, with TRBD2 matching 13 bases. After removal of 1 base from V and 3 bases from J, the junction contained 6 bases not matched to a gene. The CDR3 has 16 residues. CDR1 and CDR2 from the germline V gene are GTSNPN and SVGIG (reference sequence). As DNA, the CDR3 is TGTGCCTGGAGTGCCCCAACTAGCGGGGGGGTCTACGAGCAGTACTTC. Amino acid sequence: CAWSAPTSGGVYEQYF. Full variable domain (remainder filled in from reference TRBV30 and TRBJ2-7): SQTIHQWPATLVQPVGSPLSLECTVEGTSNPNLYWYRQAAGRGLQLLFYSVGIGQISSEVPQNLSASRPQDRQFILSSKKLLLSDSGFYLCAWSAPTSGGVYEQYFGPGTRLTVT.

Comments on this clone: A read error is likely here: a far larger clone is one base away. The rearrangement links TRBV5-5 to TRBJ1-1, with 7 positions matching TRBD1. CDR1 and CDR2 (germline): SGHKS, YYEKEE (reference sequence). Trimming cost V 4 bases and J 1 base; bases outside gene matches: 1. The CDR3 is 13 amino acids. The CDR3, as DNA: TGTGCCAGCAGCGGGACAGCGAACACTGAAGCTTTCTTT. Encoded protein: CASSGTANTEAFF.

This clone was seen a few times. This chain links TRBV29-1 with TRBJ2-7; a weak D match, TRBD2 (6 bases). Trimming cost V 6 bases and J 3 bases, with 12 bases left between them. Germline CDR1 SQVTM, CDR2 ANQGSEA. There are 12 residues in the CDR3. DNA of the CDR3: TGCAGCGTCGAAACAGCGGGCTACGAGCAGTACTTC. It codes for CSVETAGYEQYF.

The chain links TRBV25-1 to TRBJ2-2, with 10 positions matching TRBD2. J lost 6 bases, V lost 3 bases, and 4 bases had no gene match. This CDR3 comprises 15 residues. Per germline, CDR1 MGHDK and CDR2 SYGVNS. The CDR3 loop reads CASSESGGASGELFF. The DNA of the CDR3 is TGTGCCAGCAGTGAGAGCGGGGGGGCGTCCGGGGAGCTGTTTTTT.

V usage is TRBV7-3 and J usage is TRBJ2-1, with TRBD1 identical over 9 bases. Losses at the gene ends were 3 bases for V and 4 bases for J; bases not matched to a gene: 4. CDR1 is SGHTA, CDR2 FQGTGA, per germline. The CDR3 totals 15 residues. The CDR3 loop reads CASSFRDRVYNEQFF. The CDR3 DNA reads as TGTGCCAGCAGCTTCCGGGACAGGGTATACAATGAGCAGTTCTTC. The whole variable domain, remainder taken from reference TRBV7-3 and TRBJ2-1, is GAGVSQTPSNKVTEKGKYVELRCDPISGHTALYWYRQSLGQGPEFLIYFQGTGAADDSGLPNDRFFAVRPEGSVSTLKIQRTERGDSAVYLCASSFRDRVYNEQFFGPGTRLTVL.

This clone was counted once. The V gene is TRBV11-2, the J gene TRBJ1-2, with D possibly TRBD1 on 5 matching bases. The CDR3 spans 15 residues. The germline gives CDR1 SGHAT, CDR2 FQNNGV. V was shortened by 4 bases and J by 3 bases, with 15 bases between the two germline ends. The CDR3, as DNA: TGTGCCAGCAGCTCACTGCGGGGCAGCTACTATGGCTACACCTTC. Encoded protein: CASSSLRGSYYGYTF.

The chain is built from TRBV6-6 and TRBJ1-4; D is ambiguous. With 2 bases removed from V and 6 bases from J, the gap between germline ends came to 4 bases. Germline lookup yields CDR1 MNHNY and CDR2 SVGAGI (reference sequence). This CDR3 region has 12 residues. The CDR3 nucleotides read TGTGCCAGCAGTTACACGGATGAAAAACTGTTTTTT. Protein sequence: CASSYTDEKLFF.

The chain carries TRBV25-1 and TRBJ2-2; D may be TRBD1 (6 bases). The CDR3 length is 14 residues. Germline V gene sequence: CDR1 MGHDK, CDR2 SYGVNS. The ends were cut back, 6 bases at V and 6 bases at J, with 14 bases in the middle. The CDR3 region has the DNA TGTGCCAGCAGCGACACAGGGTTACCCGGGGAGCTGTTTTTT. Protein product: CASSDTGLPGELFF.

This clone appeared once. J is TRBJ2-1 and V is TRBV2, with 10 bases identical to TRBD2. Trimming took 6 bases from V and 8 from J; bases not matched to a gene: 10. The CDR3 is made up of 15 amino acids. The V gene's germline CDR1 is SNHLY and CDR2 FYNNEI. The CDR3 protein is CASRQRSGGADEQFF. CDR3 bases: TGTGCCAGCAGACAAAGGAGCGGGGGGGCCGATGAGCAGTTCTTC.

This clone appeared once. The J gene is TRBJ1-1, the V gene TRBV19; TRBD1 agrees at 8 bases. The CDR3 loop spans 17 amino acids. Per the germline V gene, CDR1 is LNHDA and CDR2 is SQIVND (reference sequence). The junction had 9 bases not matched to a gene; V was cut back by 0 bases and J by 3 bases. Here the CDR3 DNA reads TGTGCCAGTAGTATAGAGAGGACAGGGCCGCTCTACACTGAAGCTTTCTTT. Translation gives CASSIERTGPLYTEAFF.

The chain has TRBV12-5 and TRBJ1-3; the D is unclear. Germline V gene lookup returns CDR1 LGHNT and CDR2 FRNRAP. This CDR3 spans 15 amino acids. The V end was cut by 0 bases, the J end by 3 bases, with 9 bases between. The CDR3 sequence is CASGLVPPGGNTIYF. The CDR3 bases are TGTGCTAGTGGTTTGGTACCCCCCGGTGGAAACACCATATATTTT.

The CDR3 reads CAWSPDRGREQYF. CDR3 DNA: TGTGCCTGGAGTCCCGACAGGGGGCGAGAGCAGTACTTC. The V and J genes are TRBV30 and TRBJ2-7, with TRBD1 identical over 10 bases. Germline CDR1 reads GTSNPN; CDR2 reads SVGIG (reference sequence). The CDR3 runs 13 residues. V trimming: 2 bases; J trimming: 7 bases; junction bases outside the gene matches: 5.

This clone was observed a few times. This chain uses TRBV7-3 with TRBJ2-4; TRBD2 agrees at 9 bases. J was trimmed by 5 bases and V by 5 bases; bases with no gene match: 10. This CDR3 is built from 16 residues. CDR1 SGHTA and CDR2 FQGTGA come from the germline V gene. The CDR3: CASSQGGGAAQNIQYF. CDR3 sequence (DNA): TGTGCCAGCAGCCAGGGCGGGGGGGCGGCCCAAAACATTCAGTACTTC. Together with reference TRBV7-3 and TRBJ2-4, the CDR3 gives the full variable domain: GAGVSQTPSNKVTEKGKYVELRCDPISGHTALYWYRQSLGQGPEFLIYFQGTGAADDSGLPNDRFFAVRPEGSVSTLKIQRTERGDSAVYLCASSQGGGAAQNIQYFGAGTRLSVL.

The genes are TRBV6-6 and TRBJ2-7, with 8 bases matching TRBD1. The CDR3 consists of 12 residues. V dropped 4 bases and J dropped 7; count of bases not matched to a gene: 3. Germline V gives CDR1 MNHNY, CDR2 SVGAGI (reference sequence). The CDR3 DNA sequence: TGTGCCAGCAGTTCCACAGGGGGGGAGCAGTACTTC. Translation: CASSSTGGEQYF.

The chain recombines TRBV19 with TRBJ2-7; 10 positions agree with TRBD2. This CDR3 contains 16 residues. J gave up 1 base and V 5 bases, and 8 bases lay outside the gene matches. The V gene's germline CDR1 is LNHDA and CDR2 SQIVND (reference sequence). The CDR3 is CASSSSTSGASYEQYF. The CDR3 DNA reads as TGTGCCAGTAGTTCGAGTACTAGCGGGGCTTCCTACGAGCAGTACTTC.

V usage is TRBV6-1 and J usage is TRBJ1-2; 7 nucleotides match TRBD1. V was pared by 6 bases and J by 7 bases, with 11 bases of the junction left unmatched. The germline V gene has CDR1 MNHNS and CDR2 SASEGT. The CDR3 contains 14 residues. CDR3 protein: CASRGQPIRFGYTF. In DNA, the CDR3 is TGTGCCAGCAGGGGACAGCCTATTAGATTTGGCTACACCTTC.

The chain couples TRBV5-1 to TRBJ2-5; D gene uncertain. The CDR3 has 14 residues. Per the germline V gene, CDR1 is SGHRS and CDR2 is YFSETQ. Trimming took off 0 bases at V and 5 bases at J, with 11 bases between the two ends. Here the CDR3 DNA reads TGCGCCAGCAGCTTGGCCTCCATGCGGGAGACCCAGTACTTC. Protein sequence: CASSLASMRETQYF.

This clone was seen only a few times. The CDR3 here is CASRSQGMNTEAFF. As DNA, the CDR3 is TGTGCCAGCAGGTCCCAGGGTATGAACACTGAAGCTTTCTTT. The chain joins TRBV6-5 to TRBJ1-1; a possible D gene is TRBD1 (5 bases). Trimming took 6 bases from V and 0 from J, leaving 11 bases between them. There are 14 residues in the CDR3. The germline V gene encodes CDR1 MNHEY and CDR2 SVGAGI.

The chain couples TRBV7-9 to TRBJ2-7, with D maybe TRBD2 (6 bases). Germline V gene data show CDR1 as SEHNR and CDR2 as FQNEAQ (reference sequence). CDR3 length: 13 amino acids. Trimming removed 3 bases at V and 5 bases at J, with 11 bases between. CDR3 nucleotide sequence: TGTGCCAGCAGCTTGCGGGGCGGCCACGAGCAGTACTTC. Translation gives CASSLRGGHEQYF.

This clone was picked up one time. The CDR3 spells CASTPGGLGNTIYF. The CDR3 DNA follows: TGTGCCAGCACCCCAGGTGGGCTTGGAAACACCATATATTTT. This chain uses TRBV9 with TRBJ1-3; D unresolved. Germline V CDR1 and CDR2: SGDLS, YYNGEE. V was trimmed by 6 bases and J by 3 bases, leaving 13 bases between them. This CDR3 spans 14 amino acids.